These T cell receptor beta chains were read from a single sample in a study of CD8 T cells in ankylosing spondylitis. A single record per CDR3 protein comes from TCRdb applying MiXCR to the 5' RACE reads. The profile covers 800,000 to 900,000 distinct CDR3 sequences, with approximately 10% appearing a single time and approximately 0.46% taken by the ten largest. The material sequenced was blood, either unsorted or a sorted T cell fraction (not recorded which). The receptors here all came from a male donor with ankylosing spondylitis. The CDR3 runs from the conserved cysteine through the conserved F or W. The D gene is left open where the match is weak. Size tells how often a clone was seen (once, few, many) or the class of an expanded clone, and some rows leave it out.

few,TRBJ1-4,TRBV20-1,.,TGCAGTGCTAACAACATGGAAAAACTGTTTTTT,CSANNMEKLFF
.,TRBJ2-1,TRBV20-1,TRBD2,TGCAGTGCTGCGTCCGGACTAGCCTTTCTAAGCTCCTACAATGAGCAGTTCTTC,CSAASGLAFLSSYNEQFF
few,TRBJ2-1,TRBV5-5,TRBD2,TGTGCCAGCAGCCCGGTAGCGGGAGAACACAATGAGCAGTTCTTC,CASSPVAGEHNEQFF
many,TRBJ1-4,TRBV4-3,.,TGCGCCAGCAGCCAAGATTCGGCAGGACAAAATGAAAAACTGTTTTTT,CASSQDSAGQNEKLFF
.,TRBJ2-6,TRBV6-5,TRBD2,TGTGCCAGCAGTTACTCACTAGCGGAGTTCTCTGGGGCCAACGTCCTGACTTTC,CASSYSLAEFSGANVLTF
.,TRBJ2-3,TRBV4-3,.,TGCGCCAGCAGCCAAGAAGGGACTCCTCCAGATACGCAGTATTTT,CASSQEGTPPDTQYF
few,TRBJ2-4,TRBV20-1,.,TGCAGTGCGCGGTCCCAGGGGATTGGAAACATTCAGTACTTC,CSARSQGIGNIQYF
.,TRBJ2-1,TRBV5-1,TRBD2,TGCGCCAGCAGCGAAGGACTAGCGGGGGGCCCTCGGCTTGAGCAGTTCTTC,CASSEGLAGGPRLEQFF
few,TRBJ2-2,TRBV7-2,.,TGTGCCAGCAGCTTATTTTCGGTCGCCGGGGAGCTGTTTTTT,CASSLFSVAGELFF
few,TRBJ2-7,TRBV14,.,TGTGCCAGCAGCAACACCCCTTCACCCTACGAGCAGTACTTC,CASSNTPSPYEQYF
.,TRBJ2-7,TRBV7-2,TRBD2,TGTGCCAGCAGGATAGCGGGAGGGTCCTACGAGCAGTACTTC,CASRIAGGSYEQYF
.,TRBJ2-7,TRBV28,TRBD2,TGTGCCAGCAGCGGGACTAGCGGATCTCACTACGAGCAGTACTTC,CASSGTSGSHYEQYF
few,TRBJ2-3,TRBV7-2,TRBD2,TGTGCCAGCAGCTTAGTTCTAGCGGGGGTTGAAGATACGCAGTATTTT,CASSLVLAGVEDTQYF
few,TRBJ2-1,TRBV5-1,.,TGCGCCAGCAGTAGGGAGATAGCGAATGAGCAGTTCTTC,CASSREIANEQFF
.,TRBJ2-5,TRBV20-1,.,TGCAGTGCTAGAAACCCCCAACAAGAGACCCAGTACTTC,CSARNPQQETQYF
few,TRBJ1-6,TRBV20-1,TRBD1,TGCAGTGCTAGCGGGGACAGGATGTATTCACCCCTCCACTTT,CSASGDRMYSPLHF
.,TRBJ2-1,TRBV6-5,.,TGTGCCAGCAGTTACCGGGACGGGTTTTACAATGAGCAGTTCTTC,CASSYRDGFYNEQFF
.,TRBJ1-4,TRBV7-9,.,TGTGCCAGCAGCCCCCGGATAGGGGAAAAACTGTTTTTT,CASSPRIGEKLFF
.,TRBJ2-5,TRBV29-1,.,TGCAGCGTGGCGACCAACTTCTGGCAAGAGACCCAGTACTTC,CSVATNFWQETQYF
.,TRBJ2-7,TRBV27,.,TGTGCCAGCAGTTTAAACAGCAAGTTCTACGAGCAGTACTTC,CASSLNSKFYEQYF
few,TRBJ1-2,TRBV29-1,TRBD1,TGCAGCGTTGAGGGAGACAGGGGGCAGGGCTACACCTTC,CSVEGDRGQGYTF
many,TRBJ1-3,TRBV24-1,.,TGTGCCACCTCAACGGGAAACACCATATATTTT,CATSTGNTIYF
few,TRBJ1-2,TRBV11-2,.,TGTGCCAGCAGCTCAATGAGAGCTAACTATGGCTACACCTTC,CASSSMRANYGYTF
few,TRBJ2-1,TRBV4-1,TRBD2,TGCGCCAGCAGCCGCCTCAGTATCCTTACTAGCGGGAGTCTTCAGGGTAATGAGCAGTTCTTC,CASSRLSILTSGSLQGNEQFF